The T cell receptor beta chain under discussion was sequenced for a study of radiation and T cells in renal cell carcinoma. The study, taken as a whole, reports: Top tumor clonotypes rose in blood 2 weeks post-radiation, then contracted.

Time point given: blood 2 weeks post-SBRT. Described treatment: 15 Gy SBRT to primary tumor, nephrectomy 4 weeks later. The patient's renal cell carcinoma had clear cell pathology. Germline CDR1 is SGHTA and CDR2 is FQGNSA. Trimming took 5 bases from V and 0 from J; bases not matched to a gene: 3. The CDR3 covers 15 residues. With respect to this clone: Its target is not known.

TCRdb's table, derived via immunoSEQ multiplex PCR, lists solely in-frame clones and lacks some. The sample includes about 130,000 clones, about four fifths of them seen just once. The source material was blood, sampled from a patient whose treatment included radiotherapy and nephrectomy. This clonotype originated in a man aged 45-60 years with renal cell carcinoma. V usage is TRBV7-2 and J usage is TRBJ2-1; 8 bases map to TRBD1. CDR3: CASSGGTGSYNEQFF. The CDR3 DNA sequence: TGTGCCAGCAGCGGAGGGACAGGCTCCTACAATGAGCAGTTCTTC.